This is a list of T cell receptor beta chains from one sample in a study of blood T cell repertoires in COVID-19. The assay was immunoSEQ multiplex PCR, and TCRdb's table has in-frame clones only and misses some. The table has approximately 290,000 clones, roughly nine tenths seen once. The sample comprised peripheral blood. The receptors here all came from a man younger than 30 with active or convalescent COVID-19. Both conserved end residues are part of each CDR3. The D gene is left open where the match is weak. Part of the rows lack a size; the others show once, few, many or a class for expanded clones.

TRBJ2-6,.,TRBV4-2,19,TRBD2,TGTGCCAGCAGCCTAAAGTGGACTAGCGGGGTCTCTGGGGCCAACGTCCTGACTTTC,CASSLKWTSGVSGANVLTF
TRBJ2-7,once,TRBV15,15,TRBD2,TGTGCCACCAGCAGAGAGTTTCTAGCGGGATACGAGCAGTACTTC,CATSREFLAGYEQYF
TRBJ2-3,once,TRBV6-5,16,TRBD2,TGTGCCAGCAGTTACTCGCTAGCGGGGTCAAGAGATACGCAGTATTTT,CASSYSLAGSRDTQYF
TRBJ1-2,.,TRBV5-6,12,.,TGTGCCAGCAGCCGGGGTAACTATGGCTACACCTTC,CASSRGNYGYTF
TRBJ2-7,.,TRBV5-6,13,.,TGTGCCAGCAGCTTCCAGGGGTCCTACGAGCAGTACTTC,CASSFQGSYEQYF
TRBJ2-7,.,TRBV18,15,TRBD2,TGTGCCAGCTCACAACTAGCGGGATCCTCCTACGAGCAGTACTTC,CASSQLAGSSYEQYF
TRBJ2-3,.,TRBV5-1,14,.,TGCGCCAGCAGCTTACAGGTTAGCACAGATACGCAGTATTTT,CASSLQVSTDTQYF
TRBJ2-6,.,TRBV5-1,15,.,TGCGCCAGCAGCGCTCAGTTATCAGGGGCCAACGTCCTGACTTTC,CASSAQLSGANVLTF
TRBJ1-4,.,TRBV6-5,15,TRBD1,TGTGCCAGCGGAGCCGTACTAGGGGGCGGGGAAAAACTGTTTTTT,CASGAVLGGGEKLFF
TRBJ1-1,.,TRBV7-8,13,.,TGTGCCAGCAGCTGGGGGGGGAATACTGAAGCTTTCTTT,CASSWGGNTEAFF
TRBJ2-3,.,TRBV11-2,15,TRBD1,TGTGCCAGCAGCGCCGACAGGGCGACAACAGATACGCAGTATTTT,CASSADRATTDTQYF
TRBJ1-1,few,TRBV19,14,.,TGTGCCAGTAGATTGAGCAACAGGGACCCTGAAGCTTTCTTT,CASRLSNRDPEAFF
TRBJ2-7,.,TRBV7-5,17,.,TGTGCCAGAAGCTTAGCCCCCCTCGCGGGAGGGTTCCACGAGCAGTACTTC,CARSLAPLAGGFHEQYF
TRBJ1-2,.,TRBV5-1,13,.,TGCGCCAGCAGCATCCAGGGTGGGTTTGGCTACACCTTC,CASSIQGGFGYTF
TRBJ1-4,few,TRBV10-1,14,TRBD1,TGCGCCAGCAGTGCGGACAGGGGTAGCGAAAAACTGTTTTTT,CASSADRGSEKLFF
TRBJ2-3,once,TRBV9,13,.,TGTGCCAGCAGCGTAGCAGTCACAGATACGCAGTATTTT,CASSVAVTDTQYF
TRBJ1-6,.,TRBV6-5,14,.,TGTGCCAGTTCTTTGGACAGCAATAATTCACCCCTCCACTTT,CASSLDSNNSPLHF
TRBJ2-1,.,TRBV7-2,19,TRBD2,TGTGCCAGCACCCGTATCCCGTGGACTAGCGGGGGCCCGGGGGATGAGCAGTTCTTC,CASTRIPWTSGGPGDEQFF
TRBJ2-6,.,TRBV5-1,15,TRBD2,TGCGCCAGCACCGACGGGGGGTCTGGGGCCAACGTCCTGACTTTC,CASTDGGSGANVLTF
TRBJ1-2,once,TRBV27,15,TRBD1,TGTGCCAGCAGTTACTCCGGGACAGGGTTGAATGGCTACACCTTC,CASSYSGTGLNGYTF
TRBJ2-7,.,TRBV4-2,14,TRBD2,TGTGCCAGCAGTCGAAGCGGGGACTTCTACGAGCAGTACTTC,CASSRSGDFYEQYF
TRBJ2-7,.,TRBV9,13,.,TGTGCCAGCAGCGACGCAGGGAACTACGAGCAGTACTTC,CASSDAGNYEQYF
TRBJ1-1,.,TRBV5-1,14,.,TGCGCCAGCAGCTTAAGGCAGGGGCCGACTGAAGCTTTCTTT,CASSLRQGPTEAFF
TRBJ1-5,few,TRBV14,14,.,TGTGCCAGCAGCCCACAGGGCCAGAATCAGCCCCAGCATTTT,CASSPQGQNQPQHF
TRBJ2-7,.,TRBV28,14,.,TGTGCCAGCAGGAGTGACAAAAGCTCCTACGAGCAGTACTTC,CASRSDKSSYEQYF
TRBJ2-1,.,TRBV12-3/TRBV12-4,11,TRBD1,TGTGCCAGCAGCATCCGGGACAGGCAGTTCTTC,CASSIRDRQFF